What follows describes a single T cell receptor beta chain. As yet, its antigen is unknown. PCR amplification relied on 60 Vbeta primers (plus 13 Jbeta primers). Measured with immunoSEQ multiplex PCR; TCRdb has only the in-frame clones, and not every one. The data hold roughly 100,000 clones, with around four fifths observed a single time. Nominally healthy donors were sampled, though unrecorded immune exposures were likely. The entry originates in a study of cytomegalovirus exposure and HLA in healthy donors. Germline loops: CDR1 MNHEY, CDR2 SVGAGI. The J segment lost 9 bases and the V segment lost 0 bases, leaving 6 bases of the junction unmatched. This CDR3 is 15 amino acids long. General study findings and limits: Researchers reportedly found TCR beta sequences accurately predicted most subjects' HLA-A and HLA-B alleles. At a 0.05 false discovery rate, a later analysis found roughly 17,000 TCR beta sequences to be associated with HLA alleles.

Sequencing was done on a sample of PBMCs. The chain employs TRBV6-5 and TRBJ2-2; TRBD1 matches at 8 bases. The clonotype was recovered from a man aged 35-49 years in good health and CMV-seronegative. CDR3 sequence (DNA): TGTGCCAGCAGTTACTCGAACCAGGGGGCCCGGGAGCTGTTTTTT. Amino acid sequence: CASSYSNQGARELFF.